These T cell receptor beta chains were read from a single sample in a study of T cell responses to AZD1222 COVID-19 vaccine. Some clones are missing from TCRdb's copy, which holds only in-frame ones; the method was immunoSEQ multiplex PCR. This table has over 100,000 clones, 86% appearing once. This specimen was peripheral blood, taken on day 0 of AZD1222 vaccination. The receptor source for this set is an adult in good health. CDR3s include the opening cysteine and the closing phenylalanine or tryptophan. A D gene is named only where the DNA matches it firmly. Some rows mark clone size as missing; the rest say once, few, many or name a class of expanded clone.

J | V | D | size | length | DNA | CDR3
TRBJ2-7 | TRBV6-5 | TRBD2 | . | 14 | TGTGCCAGCAGTTCGCTAGCGGGGGTAAGCGAGCAGTACTTC | CASSSLAGVSEQYF
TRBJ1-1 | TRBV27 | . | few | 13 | TGTGCCAGCACAAACAGACCGAACACTGAAGCTTTCTTT | CASTNRPNTEAFF
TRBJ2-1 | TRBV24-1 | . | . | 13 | TGTGCCACCCAAGGATTATCTAGCTCTCCCCAGTTCTTC | CATQGLSSSPQFF
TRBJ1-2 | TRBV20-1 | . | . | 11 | TGCAGTGCTAGGTCCGATTATGGCTACACCTTC | CSARSDYGYTF
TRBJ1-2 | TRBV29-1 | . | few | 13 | TGCAGCGTTGCATCGGGGGTCCCTTATGGCTACACCTTC | CSVASGVPYGYTF
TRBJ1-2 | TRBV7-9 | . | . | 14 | TGTGCCAGCAGCTTAGGCGGTAGTTGGGATGGCTACACCTTC | CASSLGGSWDGYTF
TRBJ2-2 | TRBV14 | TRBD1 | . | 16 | TGTGCCAGCAGCCTATTAGGGACAGTTCGCACCGGGGAGCTGTTTTTT | CASSLLGTVRTGELFF
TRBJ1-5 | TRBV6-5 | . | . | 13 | TGTGCCAGCAGTATTCTCGGTGGACAGCCCCAGCATTTT | CASSILGGQPQHF
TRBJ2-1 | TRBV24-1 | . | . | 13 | TGTGCCACCAGTGATGAGGGACGCAATGAGCAGTTCTTC | CATSDEGRNEQFF
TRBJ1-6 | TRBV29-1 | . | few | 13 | TGCAGCGCCTATACATCGGCGGGTGGACCCCTCCACTTT | CSAYTSAGGPLHF
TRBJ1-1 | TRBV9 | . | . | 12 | TGTGCCAGCGGCGGGGTGAACACTGAAGCTTTCTTT | CASGGVNTEAFF
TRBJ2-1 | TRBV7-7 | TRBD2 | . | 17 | TGTGCTAGCAGCTTCGGGACTAGCGGGGGGAATGGGAATGAGCAGTTCTTC | CASSFGTSGGNGNEQFF
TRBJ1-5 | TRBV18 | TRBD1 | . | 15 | TGTGCCAGCTCACCCACTACAGGGGTTGGGCAGCCCCAGCATTTT | CASSPTTGVGQPQHF
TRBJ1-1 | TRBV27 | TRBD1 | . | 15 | TGTGCCAGCAGTCCGTGGGACAGCAGAAACACTGAAGCTTTCTTT | CASSPWDSRNTEAFF
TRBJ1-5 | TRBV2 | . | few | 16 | TGTGCCAGCAGGATTCGAGGGCAGGGCCTCAATCAGCCCCAGCATTTT | CASRIRGQGLNQPQHF
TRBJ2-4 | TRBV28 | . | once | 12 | TGTGCCAGCACCACAGACCGAAACATTCAGTACTTC | CASTTDRNIQYF
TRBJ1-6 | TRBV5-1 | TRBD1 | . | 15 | TGCGCCAGCACTTTTTCCGGGACAGCGCGATCACCCCTCCACTTT | CASTFSGTARSPLHF
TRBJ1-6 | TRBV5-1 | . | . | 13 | TGCGCCAGCAGCTTGGAGGGCGGTTCACCCCTCCACTTT | CASSLEGGSPLHF
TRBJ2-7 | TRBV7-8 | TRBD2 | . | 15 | TGTGCCAGCAGCTCCCGGGGGGGGGTATCCTACGAGCAGTACTTC | CASSSRGGVSYEQYF
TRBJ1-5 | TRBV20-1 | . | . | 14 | TGCAGTGCTAGTGGGGGGAGTTCCGATCAGCCCCAGCATTTT | CSASGGSSDQPQHF
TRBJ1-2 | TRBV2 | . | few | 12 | TGTGCCTGCGGGACCCCCCCATATGGCTACACCTTC | CACGTPPYGYTF
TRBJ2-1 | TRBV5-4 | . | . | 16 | TGTGCCAGCAGCCTGCCTGTGGCTAGCTCCTACAATGAGCAGTTCTTC | CASSLPVASSYNEQFF
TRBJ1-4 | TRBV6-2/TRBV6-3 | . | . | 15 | TGTGCCAGCAGTTATAGAGGGGTGACTAATGAAAAACTGTTTTTT | CASSYRGVTNEKLFF
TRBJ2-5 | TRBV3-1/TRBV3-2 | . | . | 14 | TGTGCCAGCAGCCAACGGTCTGGGGACAAGACCCAGTACTTC | CASSQRSGDKTQYF
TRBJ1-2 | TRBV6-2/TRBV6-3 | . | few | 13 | TGTGCCAGCAGTAAACAGGAAAATTATGGCTACACCTTC | CASSKQENYGYTF
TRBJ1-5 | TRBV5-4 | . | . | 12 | TGTGCCAGCAGCCGCTGGGGCCAGCCCCAGCATTTT | CASSRWGQPQHF
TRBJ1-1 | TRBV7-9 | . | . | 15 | TGTGCCAGCAGCCTTCAAGGGGCCGGGAACACTGAAGCTTTCTTT | CASSLQGAGNTEAFF
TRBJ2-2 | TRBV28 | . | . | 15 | TGTGCCAGCAGTTTATCAGGGTCAGGGGCCGGGGAGCTGTTTTTT | CASSLSGSGAGELFF
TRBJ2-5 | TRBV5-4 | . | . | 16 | TGTGCCAGCAGTCCGCCTGGGTCCCCACGGGGAGAGACCCAGTACTTC | CASSPPGSPRGETQYF
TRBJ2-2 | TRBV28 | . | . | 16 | TGTGCCAGCAGTACGCGGGGCTTCATAACGCCCGGGGAGCTGTTTTTT | CASSTRGFITPGELFF
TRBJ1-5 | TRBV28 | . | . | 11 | TGTGCCAGCCATAGTCAGACGGCCCAGCATTTT | CASHSQTAQHF
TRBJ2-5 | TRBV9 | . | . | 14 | TGTGCCAGCAGCTCCCTGGGGGGGCTAGAGACCCAGTACTTC | CASSSLGGLETQYF
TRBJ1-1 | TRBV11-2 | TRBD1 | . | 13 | TGTGCCAGCAGCTTAGAGGGGACAGTCGGGTCTTTCTTT | CASSLEGTVGSFF
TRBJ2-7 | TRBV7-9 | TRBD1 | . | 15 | TGTGCCAGCAGCGAGGGACAGGGTGCCTTCTACGAGCAGTACTTC | CASSEGQGAFYEQYF
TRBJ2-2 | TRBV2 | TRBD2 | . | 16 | TGTGCCAGCACCCGGACTAGCGGGGGATACACCGGGGAGCTGTTTTTT | CASTRTSGGYTGELFF
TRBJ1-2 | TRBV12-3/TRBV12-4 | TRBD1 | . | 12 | TGTGCCAGCAGTCTTACAGGGGTCGGCTACACCTTC | CASSLTGVGYTF
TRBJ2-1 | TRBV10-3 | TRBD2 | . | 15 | TGTGCCACGAATAAAGCGGGGGGGCCCGACAATGAGCAGTTCTTC | CATNKAGGPDNEQFF
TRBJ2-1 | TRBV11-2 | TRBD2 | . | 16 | TGTGCCAGCAGCCCCATAGCGGGGGGCACTTACAATGAGCAGTTCTTC | CASSPIAGGTYNEQFF
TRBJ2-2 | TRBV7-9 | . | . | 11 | TGTGCCAGCAGCTTACTCGGGGAGCTGTTTTTT | CASSLLGELFF
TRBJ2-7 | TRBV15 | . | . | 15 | TGTGCCACCAGCTTCAGCGGTAGTGGTTTCTACGAGCAGTACTTC | CATSFSGSGFYEQYF
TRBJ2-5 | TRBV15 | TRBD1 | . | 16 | TGTGCCACCAGCAGAGAGGATGGGACAGCGTTCGAGACCCAGTACTTC | CATSREDGTAFETQYF
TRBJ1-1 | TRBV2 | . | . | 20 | TGTGCCAGCAGTGTCCCCGAACAGGGCCTTTTAAGGGCCTGGGGTCCTGAAGCTTTCTTT | CASSVPEQGLLRAWGPEAFF
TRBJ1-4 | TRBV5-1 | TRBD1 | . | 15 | TGCGCCAGCAGCTCAGCCGGGACAGACGATGAAAAACTGTTTTTT | CASSSAGTDDEKLFF
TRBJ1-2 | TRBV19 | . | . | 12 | TGTGCCTACCAAATAGCTAACTATGGCTACACCTTC | CAYQIANYGYTF
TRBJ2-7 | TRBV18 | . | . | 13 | TGTGCCAGCTCACCAAACGGAAAGGGTACGCAGTACTTC | CASSPNGKGTQYF
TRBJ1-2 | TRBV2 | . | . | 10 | TGTGCCAGCAGCCGAGATGGCTACACCTTC | CASSRDGYTF
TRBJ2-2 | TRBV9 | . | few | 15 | TGTGCCAGCAGTCCTACCGACAGAAACACCGGGGAGCTGTTTTTT | CASSPTDRNTGELFF
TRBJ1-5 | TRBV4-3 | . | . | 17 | TGCGCCAGCAGCCAAAGATTGGGGCAGGGTATAGCCCAGCCCCAGCATTTT | CASSQRLGQGIAQPQHF
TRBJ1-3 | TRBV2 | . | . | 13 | TGTGCCAGCAGGGTAGGGTCTGGAAACACCATATATTTT | CASRVGSGNTIYF
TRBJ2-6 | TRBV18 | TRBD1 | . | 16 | TGTGCCAGCTCACCACAGGGGGCGCATGGGGCCAACGTCCTGACTTTC | CASSPQGAHGANVLTF
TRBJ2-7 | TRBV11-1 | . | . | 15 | TGTGCCAGCAGCAAAAGGGAGGGGGCAATGTACGAGCAGTACTTC | CASSKREGAMYEQYF